The 19 T cell receptor beta chains given below trace back to one sample, sequenced in a study of T-cell memory formation after mild COVID-19 (dated by TCRdb to the early 2020s). Library generation was performed with 5' RACE. The listed sequencing device is Illumina NovaSeq 6000. The public reads were reanalyzed by TCRdb: fastp trimming at Q25, MiXCR alignment, in-frame beta chains only. CDR3 protein sequences are deduplicated, and each keeps its most common genes and DNA. Counted in this sample were about 150,000 distinct CDR3 sequences; approximately 13% of them appeared once. Of the sample, approximately 3.4% is held by the ten largest clones. Sequencing used PBMCs or a T cell subset sorted from them (not recorded which). Receptors were obtained from a man in his late teens or twenties who had mild COVID-19 (a few samples of this study predate the infection). The sample titles of this study are shuffled in the database, so cell type and time point are left out; the donor was told from shared clones.

This clonotype was detected many times. This chain joins TRBV5-6 and TRBJ2-1; 7 bases map to TRBD1. The CDR3 is 13 amino acids. Looked up from germline, CDR1 is SGHDT and CDR2 is YYEEEE. V gave up 4 bases and J gave up 9 bases; unmatched junction bases: 7. The DNA for the CDR3 is TGTGCCAGCAGCCCGGACAGGTATGGTGAGCAGTTCTTC. The encoded protein is CASSPDRYGEQFF. The whole variable domain, filled in from reference TRBV5-6 and TRBJ2-1, reads DAGVTQSPTHLIKTRGQQVTLRCSPKSGHDTVSWYQQALGQGPQFIFQYYEEEERQRGNFPDRFSGHQFPNYSSELNVNALLLGDSALYLCASSPDRYGEQFFGPGTRLTVL.

This clonotype appeared once. The chain carries TRBV19 and TRBJ2-6; D may be TRBD2 (5 bases). CDR1 is LNHDA, CDR2 SQIVND, per germline (reference sequence). V lost 9 bases, J lost 3 bases, and 15 bases lay in between. This CDR3 contains 15 residues. CDR3 amino acids: CASSLVRGGANVLTF. The CDR3 DNA sequence: TGTGCCAGCTCCCTCGTCCGGGGTGGGGCCAACGTCCTGACTTTC. Variable domain in full (rest from reference TRBV19 and TRBJ2-6): DGGITQSPKYLFRKEGQNVTLSCEQNLNHDAMYWYRQDPGQGLRLIYYSQIVNDFQKGDIAEGYSVSREKKESFPLTVTSAQKNPTAFYLCASSLVRGGANVLTFGAGSRLTVL.

This clonotype was seen a handful of times. The gene calls are TRBV12-3 or TRBV12-4 and TRBJ1-5, with D maybe TRBD1 (6 bases). V lost 5 bases and J lost 7, with 21 bases in between. This CDR3 has 16 residues. The CDR3 loop reads CASSPDPTGQEQPQHF. The CDR3 bases are TGTGCCAGCAGTCCGGACCCGACAGGTCAAGAGCAGCCCCAGCATTTT.

The chain has TRBV11-2 and TRBJ1-2; D possibly corresponds to TRBD1 (6 bases). The CDR3 extends over 15 amino acids. V shed 5 bases and J shed 4 bases, with 17 bases lying between them. Germline V CDR1 and CDR2: SGHAT, FQNNGV. The CDR3: CASSPLRDTTYGYTF. Written as DNA, the CDR3 is TGTGCCAGCAGCCCTCTCCGGGACACCACCTATGGCTACACCTTC. Based on the CDR3 plus reference TRBV11-2 and TRBJ1-2, the full variable domain is EAGVAQSPRYKIIEKRQSVAFWCNPISGHATLYWYQQILGQGPKLLIQFQNNGVVDDSQLPKDRFSAERLKGVDSTLKIQPAKLEDSAVYLCASSPLRDTTYGYTFGSGTRLTVV.

In its sample, this clonotype was seen a few times. The chain carries TRBV13 and TRBJ2-4; D is unclear. Germline CDR1 is PRHDT and CDR2 is FYEKMQ (reference sequence). The CDR3 contains 13 residues. V gave up 5 bases and J gave up 15 bases, with 20 bases separating them. CDR3 loop: CASSPKADIPRYF. CDR3 nucleotide sequence: TGTGCCAGCAGCCCTAAGGCCGACATTCCCCGGTACTTC.

This clonotype was seen a few times. The V gene is TRBV19, the J gene TRBJ2-1, with TRBD1 matching over 9 bases. Germline values: CDR1 LNHDA, CDR2 SQIVND (reference sequence). V shed 0 bases, J shed 8 bases, and the junction held 5 bases outside the gene matches. The length of the CDR3 is 15 residues. CDR3 region: CASSIDGTGYDEQFF. CDR3 in DNA: TGTGCCAGTAGTATAGACGGGACAGGGTATGATGAGCAGTTCTTC.

This clonotype was observed a few times. The chain carries TRBV6-5 and TRBJ1-5; TRBD1 is a possible D gene (5 bases). V was pared by 6 bases and J by 4 bases, with 13 bases between. CDR1 MNHEY and CDR2 SVGAGI come from the germline V gene. The CDR3 contains 14 residues. CDR3 in amino acids: CASSRSGGNQPQHF. CDR3 nucleotide sequence: TGTGCCAGCAGCCGCTCCGGGGGGAATCAGCCCCAGCATTTT.

The J gene is TRBJ2-6, the V gene TRBV6-5, with D possibly being TRBD2 (6 bases). V dropped 6 bases and J dropped 0 bases, with 18 bases sitting between them. From germline, CDR1 is MNHEY and CDR2 SVGAGI. The CDR3 extends over 18 amino acids. CDR3 in amino acids: CASSRSGLPDSGANVLTF. The CDR3 coding sequence is TGTGCCAGCAGCCGGAGCGGGCTGCCGGACTCTGGGGCCAACGTCCTGACTTTC.

The CDR3 here is CASSQSRGEAIRSPLHF. CDR3 coding DNA: TGTGCCAGCAGCCAAAGCAGGGGAGAGGCCATACGATCACCCCTCCACTTT. V usage is TRBV4-2 and J usage is TRBJ1-6, with D possibly TRBD1 on 6 matching bases. The V gene lost 2 bases and the J gene lost 10 bases, with 21 bases spanning the gap. The CDR3 is 17 amino acids. Germline V gene data show CDR1 as LGHNA and CDR2 as YNFKEQ.

V usage is TRBV5-4 and J usage is TRBJ2-7; 8 bases line up with TRBD2. The CDR3 consists of 16 residues. J lost 2 bases, V lost 1 base, and 8 bases had no gene match. The germline V gene has CDR1 SGHNT and CDR2 YYREEE (reference sequence). CDR3 DNA sequence: TGTGCCAGCAGCTTGAGAGAGCAAGCGGGAGCCTACGAGCAGTACGTC. As protein: CASSLREQAGAYEQYV.

The V and J genes are TRBV5-1 and TRBJ2-7; 9 positions match TRBD1. Germline-derived CDR1 and CDR2 are SGHRS and YFSETQ. Germline trimming cut 4 bases from V and 6 bases from J; bases unmatched to any gene: 5. The CDR3 extends over 13 amino acids. CDR3 sequence (DNA): TGCGCCAGCAGCGAGGACAGGGGCCTCGAGCAGTACTTC. Its translation: CASSEDRGLEQYF.

This chain links TRBV28 with TRBJ1-2, with D unclear. This CDR3 is built from 13 residues. Germline CDR1 is MDHEN and CDR2 is SYDVKM. V shed 5 bases and J shed 8 bases, with 15 bases lying between them. CDR3 loop: CASSLTTWRGYTF. The CDR3 bases are TGTGCCAGCAGTCTTACGACTTGGCGGGGCTACACCTTC.

This chain connects TRBV6-5 to TRBJ1-1; D ambiguous. V lost 1 base and J 0 bases, leaving 9 bases between the germline ends. The CDR3 length is 15 residues. Germline V gene data show CDR1 as MNHEY and CDR2 as SVGAGI. The CDR3 DNA sequence: TGTGCCAGCAGTTACTTCGGCAGCATGAACACTGAAGCTTTCTTT. This codes for CASSYFGSMNTEAFF.

This clonotype was detected only a few times. The rearrangement uses TRBV7-9 and TRBJ2-1, with no clear D. CDR3 length: 15 residues. Trimming pared 3 bases from V and 0 bases from J, leaving 9 bases between. Germline assignment: CDR1 SEHNR and CDR2 FQNEAQ (reference sequence). The CDR3 spells CASSFGSISYNEQFF. The DNA for the CDR3 is TGTGCCAGCAGCTTTGGGTCAATCTCCTACAATGAGCAGTTCTTC. Using reference TRBV7-9 and TRBJ2-1 for the parts outside the CDR3, the full variable domain is DTGVSQNPRHKITKRGQNVTFRCDPISEHNRLYWYRQTLGQGPEFLTYFQNEAQLEKSRLLSDRFSAERPKGSFSTLEIQRTEQGDSAMYLCASSFGSISYNEQFFGPGTRLTVL.

The chain recombines TRBV6-5 with TRBJ2-7, with D unresolved. The CDR3 has 11 residues. Germline V gives CDR1 MNHEY, CDR2 SVGAGI. Deletions cut 5 bases from V and 4 bases from J, with 6 bases between. CDR3 DNA: TGTGCCAGCAGTACTATATACGAGCAGTACTTC. Translation gives CASSTIYEQYF.

V and J are TRBV28 and TRBJ1-1; D not certain. Germline V gene lookup returns CDR1 MDHEN and CDR2 SYDVKM. V shed 4 bases and J shed 1 base, with 7 bases lying between them. The CDR3 sequence is 13 residues long. The CDR3, as DNA: TGTGCCAGCAGTTGGGCAGGGAACACTGAAGCTTTCTTT. Protein sequence: CASSWAGNTEAFF.

This clonotype came up many times. The chain carries TRBV12-3 or TRBV12-4 and TRBJ2-7; the D is unclear. The length of the CDR3 is 12 residues. V lost 6 bases and J lost 5, with 11 bases in between. The CDR3 sequence: CASSSRRNEQYV. As DNA, the CDR3 is TGTGCCAGCAGCTCGCGGCGGAACGAGCAGTACGTC.

In this sample, this clonotype turned up a few times. The V and J genes are TRBV7-8 and TRBJ2-5; TRBD2 might be the D (6 bases). Trimming removed 3 bases from V and 5 bases from J, with 10 bases in between. The CDR3 runs 13 residues. From germline, CDR1 is SGHVS and CDR2 FQNEAQ. CDR3 loop: CASSLSGGETQYF. CDR3 sequence (DNA): TGTGCCAGCAGCTTGTCTGGGGGGGAGACCCAGTACTTC.

The chain has TRBV19 and TRBJ1-2; possibly TRBD1 for D (5 bases). The CDR3 loop spans 13 amino acids. Germline-derived CDR1 and CDR2 are LNHDA and SQIVND (reference sequence). The V gene lost 9 bases and the J gene lost 2 bases, with 13 bases spanning the gap. The CDR3 DNA is TGTGCCAGCCAACGGACACTAAACTATGGCTACACCTTC. Protein: CASQRTLNYGYTF.